Here is one T cell receptor beta chain with its context. The entry originates in a study of tumor-infiltrating lymphocytes in localized non-small cell lung cancer. As for the study in general: Several tumor histologies, both smoking statuses, and some post-neoadjuvant chemotherapy samples were included.

The table came from immunoSEQ multiplex PCR; TCRdb's copy has only in-frame clones and leaves some out. Altogether around 6,700 clones are present, about 65% being singletons, with the ten largest covering more than 10%. V was cut by 8 bases and J by 1 base, with 9 bases left in between. Germline V gene sequence: CDR1 SNHLY, CDR2 FYNNEI. The CDR3 runs to 13 residues. The material sequenced was uninvolved lung tissue not adjacent to the tumor. The chain joins TRBV2 to TRBJ1-5, with no clear D. This clonotype was obtained from a human donor with non-small cell lung cancer. Written as DNA, the CDR3 is TGTGCCAGCGTTGGAGTAAGCAATCAGCCCCAGCATTTT. Its translation: CASVGVSNQPQHF. Complete variable domain (other parts from reference TRBV2 and TRBJ1-5): EPEVTQTPSHQVTQMGQEVILRCVPISNHLYFYWYRQILGQKVEFLVSFYNNEISEKSEIFDDQFSVERPDGSNFTLKIRSTKLEDSAMYFCASVGVSNQPQHFGDGTRLSIL.